Below are 27 T cell receptor beta chains sequenced from a single sample in a study of shared clonotypes between healthy human individuals. Assay: immunoSEQ multiplex PCR; the TCRdb copy retains only in-frame clones and omits some. The profile shows over 75,000 clones, approximately 75% of them singletons. The sample consisted of memory CD8+ T cells sorted from blood. The sample's subset: CD45RO+ cells pooled with CCR7-negative TemRA cells. Every receptor here comes from a man aged 25 to 45 in good health.

The chain links TRBV7-8 to TRBJ2-7; D call uncertain. V lost 1 base, J lost 3 bases, and 13 bases lay in between. The germline gives CDR1 SGHVS, CDR2 FQNEAQ. This CDR3 is built from 15 residues. DNA for the CDR3: TGTGCCAGCAGCTTAGAGGCCTCCGAGCTCTACGAGCAGTACTTC. Residues: CASSLEASELYEQYF.

The chain employs TRBV6-1 and TRBJ1-5; TRBD1 matches at 8 bases. J lost 6 bases, V lost 6 bases, and 13 bases had no gene match. This CDR3 spans 16 amino acids. CDR1 and CDR2 (germline): MNHNS, SASEGT. CDR3 nucleotide sequence: TGTGCCAGCAGCGAATCGGACAGGGCGGGGTTTCAGCCCCAGCATTTT. This sequence encodes CASSESDRAGFQPQHF.

The chain has TRBV11-2 and TRBJ2-5; tentative D call: TRBD1 (5 bases). The CDR3 totals 15 residues. V was shortened by 4 bases and J by 4 bases, with 16 bases between the two germline ends. CDR1 and CDR2 from the germline V gene are SGHAT and FQNNGV. CDR3 sequence reads: CASSWGGLGAETQYF. The CDR3 coding sequence is TGTGCCAGCAGCTGGGGTGGTCTAGGGGCAGAGACCCAGTACTTC.

There are a few counts of this clone. This chain joins TRBV6-5 and TRBJ2-2, with 7 bases matching TRBD2. Looked up from germline, CDR1 is MNHEY and CDR2 is SVGAGI. The trim removed 0 bases at V and 7 bases at J, leaving 8 bases unmatched. This CDR3 has 16 amino acids. CDR3 sequence (DNA): TGTGCCAGCAGTTACTCGCGCGGGAGTAATCACGGGGAGCTGTTTTTT. It codes for CASSYSRGSNHGELFF.

The chain recombines TRBV7-2 with TRBJ2-1, with 9 bases fitting TRBD2. This CDR3 is 15 amino acids long. The germline V gene encodes CDR1 SGHTA and CDR2 FQGNSA. The ends lost 5 bases at V and 4 bases at J; junction bases unmatched: 6. DNA for the CDR3: TGTGCCAGCAGCGCAACTAGCGGGTCTTACAATGAGCAGTTCTTC. This translates into CASSATSGSYNEQFF. Full variable domain (missing parts from reference TRBV7-2 and TRBJ2-1): GAGVSQSPSNKVTEKGKDVELRCDPISGHTALYWYRQSLGQGLEFLIYFQGNSAPDKSGLPSDRFSAERTGGSVSTLTIQRTQQEDSAVYLCASSATSGSYNEQFFGPGTRLTVL.

The chain carries TRBV6-6 and TRBJ1-5, with 9 positions matching TRBD1. With V trimmed by 2 bases and J by 4 bases, 3 bases remained unmatched. Germline assignment: CDR1 MNHNY and CDR2 SVGAGI (reference sequence). This CDR3 is built from 15 residues. The CDR3 loop reads CASSYRGQGNQPQHF. As DNA, the CDR3 is TGTGCCAGCAGTTACCGGGGACAGGGTAATCAGCCCCAGCATTTT.

A single count supports this clone. The rearrangement links TRBV7-9 to TRBJ2-1; D not resolved. The V end lost 2 bases, the J end lost 7 bases, and 6 bases lay between the germline ends. The CDR3 consists of 12 residues. Germline V gene lookup returns CDR1 SEHNR and CDR2 FQNEAQ (reference sequence). The CDR3 nucleotides read TGTGCCAGCAGCTTATCTGGAAATGAGCAGTTCTTC. It is translated as CASSLSGNEQFF.

The chain links TRBV7-9 to TRBJ1-4; perhaps TRBD1 as D (6 bases). Per germline, CDR1 SEHNR and CDR2 FQNEAQ (reference sequence). V lost 3 bases, J lost 7 bases, and 15 bases lay in between. The CDR3 loop spans 15 amino acids. CDR3 sequence reads: CASSFDGQSVEKLFF. CDR3 coding DNA: TGTGCCAGCAGCTTTGATGGACAGTCGGTTGAAAAACTGTTTTTT.

The V gene is TRBV7-2, the J gene TRBJ2-7; the match to TRBD2 covers 9 bases. CDR3 size: 15 residues. Germline CDR1 is SGHTA and CDR2 is FQGNSA. V was clipped by 4 bases and J by 3 bases; unmatched bases: 7. The CDR3 reads CASSSGSGGRYEQYF. The CDR3 region has the DNA TGTGCCAGCAGCTCAGGAAGCGGGGGGCGCTACGAGCAGTACTTC.

This clone was recorded a few times. The J gene is TRBJ2-7, the V gene TRBV21-1; TRBD2 was called by the table and not checked on the DNA. TRBV21-1 is shown as a pseudogene. The CDR3 sequence is 19 residues long. The CDR3 here is CASSKVGRRAGGHSYEQYF. For the CDR3, the DNA is TGTGCCAGCAGCAAAGTTGGAAGGCGGGCGGGAGGCCATTCCTACGAGCAGTACTTC.

The rearrangement joins TRBV28 to TRBJ2-4, with D perhaps matching TRBD1 (6 bases). V was trimmed by 7 bases and J by 9 bases, leaving 16 bases between them. The germline V gene encodes CDR1 MDHEN and CDR2 SYDVKM. The CDR3 covers 13 residues. CDR3 loop: CASKRQDSGIQYF. Written as DNA, the CDR3 is TGTGCCAGCAAGAGACAGGATTCGGGCATTCAGTACTTC.

This clone occurred a few times. The V gene is TRBV27, the J gene TRBJ2-7; maybe TRBD2 (5 bases). This CDR3 has 14 residues. The V gene lost 6 bases and the J gene lost 3 bases, with 15 bases spanning the gap. Per germline, CDR1 MNHEY and CDR2 SMNVEV (reference sequence). The CDR3 is CASRLSSSLYEQYF. In DNA, the CDR3 is TGTGCCAGCAGGCTATCTAGCTCTCTCTACGAGCAGTACTTC.

This clone appeared once. The chain employs TRBV5-1 and TRBJ1-5; D gene ambiguous. Per the germline V gene, CDR1 is SGHRS and CDR2 is YFSETQ. V was pared by 0 bases and J by 9 bases, with 13 bases between. The CDR3 totals 14 residues. CDR3 bases: TGCGCCAGCAGCTTGGGGTCAGCCTCGGGGCCCCAGCATTTT. Amino acids: CASSLGSASGPQHF. Full variable domain (outside the CDR3, taken from reference TRBV5-1 and TRBJ1-5): KAGVTQTPRYLIKTRGQQVTLSCSPISGHRSVSWYQQTPGQGLQFLFEYFSETQRNKGNFPGRFSGRQFSNSRSEMNVSTLELGDSALYLCASSLGSASGPQHFGDGTRLSIL.

The CDR3 is CASSLGANEQFF. The CDR3 nucleotides read TGTGCCAGCAGCTTAGGTGCTAATGAGCAGTTCTTC. The genes are TRBV7-2 and TRBJ2-1, with no clear D. V was pared by 1 base and J by 7 bases, with 5 bases between. The CDR3 length is 12 residues. Germline V gene lookup returns CDR1 SGHTA and CDR2 FQGNSA.

The chain recombines TRBV5-5 with TRBJ2-7; 9 nucleotides match TRBD1. CDR3 size: 15 residues. Trimming at V came to 4 bases and at J to 3 bases, leaving 8 bases not matched to a gene. Germline V gene lookup returns CDR1 SGHKS and CDR2 YYEKEE (reference sequence). The CDR3 spells CASSRFLGQGYEQYF. CDR3 DNA sequence: TGTGCCAGCAGCCGATTTTTGGGACAGGGCTACGAGCAGTACTTC.

With regard to this clone: Other DNA sequences of this sample code for an identical CDR3. The V and J genes are TRBV27 and TRBJ2-1; D is undetermined. The V gene lost 0 bases and the J gene lost 7 bases, with 7 bases spanning the gap. Germline V gene lookup returns CDR1 MNHEY and CDR2 SMNVEV (reference sequence). The CDR3 extends over 13 amino acids. DNA of the CDR3: TGTGCCAGCAGTTTATCTAGGCGTAATGAGCAGTTCTTC. It encodes CASSLSRRNEQFF.

The chain combines TRBV2 with TRBJ1-3; possibly TRBD1 for D (5 bases). This CDR3 has 15 residues. In germline, CDR1 is SNHLY, CDR2 FYNNEI. V shed 7 bases and J shed 2 bases, with 15 bases lying between them. The CDR3 sequence is CASKSSGRTGNTIYF. DNA for the CDR3: TGTGCCAGCAAATCGTCAGGGCGGACTGGAAACACCATATATTTT.

The V and J genes are TRBV9 and TRBJ2-1; 7 positions agree with TRBD2. Germline values: CDR1 SGDLS, CDR2 YYNGEE. J was trimmed by 7 bases and V by 4 bases; bases with no gene match: 14. The CDR3 length is 16 residues. The CDR3 loop is CASSTRTSKVSNEQFF. As DNA, the CDR3 is TGTGCCAGCAGCACTAGGACTAGTAAGGTTTCGAATGAGCAGTTCTTC.

The rearrangement joins TRBV7-3 to TRBJ2-2; 10 bases match TRBD2. V was pared by 5 bases and J by 6 bases, with 9 bases of the junction left unmatched. Per germline, CDR1 SGHTA and CDR2 FQGTGA. There are 16 residues in the CDR3. CDR3 amino acids: CASSLAGAGFSGELFF. CDR3 nucleotide sequence: TGTGCCAGCAGCCTAGCGGGAGCGGGTTTTTCCGGGGAGCTGTTTTTT.

This sequence joins TRBV19 and TRBJ2-2; D is ambiguous. This CDR3 has 18 residues. Trimming removed 6 bases from V and 0 bases from J, with 20 bases in between. Germline lookup yields CDR1 LNHDA and CDR2 SQIVND (reference sequence). CDR3 in DNA: TGTGCCAGTAGCCCATTCTTTGGTAGCCAGACGAACACCGGGGAGCTGTTTTTT. This gives the protein CASSPFFGSQTNTGELFF.

The gene calls are TRBV7-9 and TRBJ2-3; D may correspond to TRBD1 or TRBD2 (5 bases each). The CDR3 is 17 residues long. Germline CDR1 reads SEHNR; CDR2 reads FQNEAQ (reference sequence). Trimming stripped 5 bases from V and 0 bases from J, with 18 bases between. CDR3 region: CASSRPRDGDSTDTQYF. DNA for the CDR3: TGTGCCAGCAGCCGTCCCCGGGACGGAGACAGCACAGATACGCAGTATTTT. The full variable domain, its missing parts supplied by reference TRBV7-9 and TRBJ2-3, is DTGVSQNPRHKITKRGQNVTFRCDPISEHNRLYWYRQTLGQGPEFLTYFQNEAQLEKSRLLSDRFSAERPKGSFSTLEIQRTEQGDSAMYLCASSRPRDGDSTDTQYFGPGTRLTVL.

On this clone: In the same sample, other DNA sequences code for this CDR3. This chain uses TRBV7-2 with TRBJ2-1, with D uncertain. This CDR3 contains 13 residues. The germline CDR1 and CDR2 sequences are SGHTA and FQGNSA. Trimming left V 1 base short and J 5 bases short, with 6 bases between. The CDR3 nucleotides are TGTGCCAGCAGCTTAGGGCACAACAATGAGCAGTTCTTC. Translating gives CASSLGHNNEQFF.

This clone counts as medium-sized. Other nucleotide sequences from this sample produce the same CDR3. The CDR3 loop is CASSLEGDSSYEQYF. The DNA of the CDR3 is TGTGCCAGCAGCTTAGAGGGGGACAGCTCCTACGAGCAGTACTTC. The V gene is TRBV11-2, the J gene TRBJ2-7, with 7 bases lining up with TRBD1. The J segment lost 0 bases and the V segment lost 0 bases, leaving 2 bases of the junction unmatched. The CDR3 has 15 residues. Germline V gene sequence: CDR1 SGHAT, CDR2 FQNNGV.

The genes are TRBV6-5 and TRBJ2-1; 10 bases align to TRBD2. The CDR3 contains 14 residues. The V segment lost 9 bases and the J segment 1 base; nucleotides outside the gene matches: 3. Germline V gene data show CDR1 as MNHEY and CDR2 as SVGAGI. DNA of the CDR3: TGTGCCAGTGTAGCGGGAGGTTCCTACAATGAGCAGTTCTTC. This translates into CASVAGGSYNEQFF.

The count of this clone is one. V and J are TRBV7-6 and TRBJ2-1; D is unclear. There are 14 residues in the CDR3. Germline V gene lookup returns CDR1 SGHVS and CDR2 FNYEAQ. Deletions cut 1 base from V and 7 bases from J, with 11 bases between. The DNA of the CDR3 is TGTGCCAGCAGCTTAGGAAGTCGAGCTAATGAGCAGTTCTTC. Translation: CASSLGSRANEQFF. The complete variable domain, with remaining parts taken from reference TRBV7-6 and TRBJ2-1, reads GAGVSQSPRYKVTKRGQDVALRCDPISGHVSLYWYRQALGQGPEFLTYFNYEAQQDKSGLPNDRFSAERPEGSISTLTIQRTEQRDSAMYRCASSLGSRANEQFFGPGTRLTVL.

This clone has more than one count but fewer than ten. The chain recombines TRBV27 with TRBJ1-5, with 7 bases aligning to TRBD1. V gave up 5 bases and J gave up 3 bases; unmatched junction bases: 10. Per germline, CDR1 MNHEY and CDR2 SMNVEV (reference sequence). The CDR3 contains 16 residues. The CDR3 sequence is CASSQNQGDYNQPQHF. The CDR3 nucleotides read TGTGCCAGCAGTCAGAACCAGGGGGATTACAATCAGCCCCAGCATTTT.

The genes are TRBV14 and TRBJ1-2; 8 bases match TRBD1. Looked up from germline, CDR1 is SGHDN and CDR2 is FVKESK. This CDR3 region has 14 residues. Trimming cost V 2 bases and J 7 bases; bases outside gene matches: 6. The CDR3 protein is CASSQRTGYSGYTF. CDR3 nucleotide sequence: TGTGCCAGCAGCCAAAGGACAGGGTACTCTGGCTACACCTTC.